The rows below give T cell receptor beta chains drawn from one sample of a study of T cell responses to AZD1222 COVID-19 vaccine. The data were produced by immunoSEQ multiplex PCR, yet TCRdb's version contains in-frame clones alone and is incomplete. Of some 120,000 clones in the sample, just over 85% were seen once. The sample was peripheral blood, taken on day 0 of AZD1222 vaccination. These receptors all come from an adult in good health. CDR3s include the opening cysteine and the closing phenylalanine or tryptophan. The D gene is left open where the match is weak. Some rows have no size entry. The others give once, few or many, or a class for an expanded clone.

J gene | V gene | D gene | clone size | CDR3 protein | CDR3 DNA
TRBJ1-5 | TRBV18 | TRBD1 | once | CASSPIDRVGQPQHF | TGTGCCAGCTCACCTATCGACAGGGTTGGTCAGCCCCAGCATTTT
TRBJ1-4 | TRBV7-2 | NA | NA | CASSLRSFGQGVNEKLFF | TGTGCCAGCAGCTTAAGGTCATTTGGGCAAGGGGTTAATGAAAAACTGTTTTTT
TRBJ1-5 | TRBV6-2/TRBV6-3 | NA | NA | CASSYGGAGNQPQHF | TGTGCCAGCAGTTACGGGGGGGCGGGCAATCAGCCCCAGCATTTT
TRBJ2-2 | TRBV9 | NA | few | CASSETGAGELFF | TGTGCCAGCAGCGAGACAGGCGCCGGGGAGCTGTTTTTT
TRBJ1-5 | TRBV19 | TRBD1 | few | CASRTGDSNQPQHF | TGTGCCAGTCGGACAGGGGATAGCAATCAGCCCCAGCATTTT
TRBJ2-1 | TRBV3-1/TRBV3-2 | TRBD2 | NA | CASRLAGGDNEQFF | TGTGCCAGCAGACTAGCGGGGGGCGACAATGAGCAGTTCTTC
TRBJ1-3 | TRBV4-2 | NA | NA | CASSQDGLDGASGNTIYF | TGTGCCAGCAGCCAAGACGGCCTGGACGGTGCCTCTGGAAACACCATATATTTT
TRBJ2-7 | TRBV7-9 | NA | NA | CASTGVSYEQYF | TGTGCCAGCACAGGGGTCTCCTACGAGCAGTACTTC
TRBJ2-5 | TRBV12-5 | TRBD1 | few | CASGSIIGQENQETQYF | TGTGCTAGTGGTTCAATAATAGGACAGGAGAACCAAGAGACCCAGTACTTC
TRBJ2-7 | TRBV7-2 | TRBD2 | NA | CASRKASGYEQYF | TGTGCCAGCAGAAAGGCTAGCGGCTACGAGCAGTACTTC
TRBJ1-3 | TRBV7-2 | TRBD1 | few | CASSYPGTGGNTIYF | TGTGCCAGCAGTTACCCCGGGACAGGGGGGAACACCATATATTTT
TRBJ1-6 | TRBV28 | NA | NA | CASRKREVRNSPLHF | TGTGCCAGCAGAAAAAGAGAAGTGCGGAATTCACCCCTCCACTTT
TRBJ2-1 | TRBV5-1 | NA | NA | CASSFTRGGPSYNEQFF | TGCGCCAGCAGCTTCACACGGGGCGGCCCGTCCTACAATGAGCAGTTCTTC
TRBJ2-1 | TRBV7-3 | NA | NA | CASSLGGPSNEQFF | TGTGCCAGCAGCTTAGGCGGACCCAGCAATGAGCAGTTCTTC
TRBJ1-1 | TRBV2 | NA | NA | CASRDGLTYTEAFF | TGTGCCAGCAGGGACGGCTTGACGTACACTGAAGCTTTCTTT
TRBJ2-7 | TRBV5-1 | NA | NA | CASSLEGVSYEQYF | TGCGCCAGCAGCTTGGAGGGAGTCTCCTACGAGCAGTACTTC
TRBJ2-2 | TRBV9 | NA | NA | CASSVVSGELFF | TGTGCCAGCAGCGTAGTTTCCGGGGAGCTGTTTTTT